A selection of T cell receptor beta chains follows, all from one sample in a study of T-cell memory formation after mild COVID-19. TCRdb reanalysed the 5' RACE reads using MiXCR and keeps one entry per CDR3 protein. The sample has about 430,000 distinct CDR3 sequences, 20% to 25% seen once. The sample consisted of PBMCs or a T cell subset sorted from them (not recorded which). The receptors were gathered from an adult woman who had mild COVID-19 (a few samples of this study predate the infection). Cell type and time point are not known. The CDR3 runs from the conserved cysteine through the conserved F or W. The order of the fields is clone size, J gene, D gene, V gene, CDR3 protein, CDR3 DNA. D genes are given only for firm matches. The size field is filled for only some rows; it gives once, few, many or a size class.

NA | TRBJ2-4 | NA | TRBV12-3/TRBV12-4 | CASSFDGLLLAKNIQYF | TGTGCCAGCAGTTTCGACGGGTTACTCTTAGCCAAAAACATTCAGTACTTC
NA | TRBJ2-7 | TRBD1 | TRBV4-2 | CASSHTGTALYEQYF | TGTGCCAGCAGCCACACCGGGACAGCCCTCTACGAGCAGTACTTC
many | TRBJ2-1 | NA | TRBV5-1 | CASSLQSSYNEQFF | TGCGCCAGCAGCTTGCAGAGCTCCTACAATGAGCAGTTCTTC
few | TRBJ2-7 | TRBD2 | TRBV7-2 | CASSSRTSGGSGKSYEQYF | TGTGCCAGCAGCTCAAGGACTAGCGGGGGGTCCGGGAAATCCTACGAGCAGTACTTC
few | TRBJ1-1 | NA | TRBV6-2/TRBV6-3 | CASSFFWEETEAFF | TGTGCCAGCAGTTTTTTCTGGGAGGAGACTGAAGCTTTCTTT
NA | TRBJ2-7 | NA | TRBV6-5 | CASRALGEQYF | TGTGCCAGCAGAGCACTCGGCGAGCAGTACTTC
NA | TRBJ2-1 | NA | TRBV23-1 | CASSQSTGGVNEQFF | TGCGCCAGCAGTCAATCAACAGGGGGGGTCAATGAGCAGTTCTTC
many | TRBJ1-5 | NA | TRBV5-6 | CASSLHQGLGQPQHF | TGTGCCAGCAGCTTGCATCAAGGGCTGGGACAGCCCCAGCATTTT
many | TRBJ2-7 | NA | TRBV12-3/TRBV12-4 | CASSPPGRYEQYF | TGTGCCAGCAGTCCCCCTGGGCGCTACGAGCAGTACTTC
NA | TRBJ2-4 | NA | TRBV6-6 | CATSPWAGIQYF | TGTGCCACCTCACCGTGGGCGGGGATTCAGTACTTC
many | TRBJ2-1 | NA | TRBV20-1 | CSARDIGQASYNEQFF | TGCAGTGCTAGAGATATCGGCCAGGCGTCCTACAATGAGCAGTTCTTC
NA | TRBJ2-7 | NA | TRBV5-4 | CASSLGSVSGRYEQYF | TGTGCCAGCAGCTTGGGTTCGGTCTCAGGTCGCTACGAGCAGTACTTC
few | TRBJ1-1 | TRBD1 | TRBV18 | CASSLSGTENTEAFF | TGTGCCAGCTCACTATCCGGGACAGAGAACACTGAAGCTTTCTTT
NA | TRBJ1-1 | NA | TRBV12-3/TRBV12-4 | CASIPADTEAFF | TGTGCCAGCATCCCCGCAGACACTGAAGCTTTCTTT
few | TRBJ2-4 | TRBD1 | TRBV12-3/TRBV12-4 | CASSYSRTGLVKNIQYF | TGTGCCAGCAGTTATTCCAGGACAGGGCTCGTCAAAAACATTCAGTACTTC
NA | TRBJ2-1 | TRBD2 | TRBV2 | CASSDERGAYNEQFF | TGTGCCAGCAGTGATGAGCGGGGGGCGTACAATGAGCAGTTCTTC
NA | TRBJ2-5 | NA | TRBV5-1 | CASSPPGRAVETQYF | TGCGCCAGCAGCCCACCCGGCAGGGCGGTTGAGACCCAGTACTTC
NA | TRBJ1-1 | NA | TRBV4-1 | CASSQFANTEAFF | TGCGCCAGCAGCCAATTCGCGAACACTGAAGCTTTCTTT
few | TRBJ2-1 | TRBD1 | TRBV5-1 | CASSTGGTGGIYNEQFF | TGCGCCAGCAGCACTGGGGGGACAGGGGGTATATACAATGAGCAGTTCTTC
NA | TRBJ2-1 | NA | TRBV5-1 | CASSSPGGTVAVSSYNEQFF | TGCGCCAGCAGCTCGCCGGGCGGGACAGTGGCTGTAAGCTCCTACAATGAGCAGTTCTTC
NA | TRBJ1-4 | TRBD1 | TRBV29-1 | CSVLQGAEEKLFF | TGCAGCGTTCTACAGGGGGCCGAGGAAAAACTGTTTTTT
many | TRBJ1-3 | NA | TRBV7-9 | CASSLAGLLGNTIYF | TGTGCCAGCAGCTTAGCGGGACTGCTGGGGAACACCATATATTTT
few | TRBJ1-2 | TRBD1 | TRBV20-1 | CSARDREFYGYTF | TGCAGTGCTAGGGACAGGGAATTCTATGGCTACACCTTC
NA | TRBJ2-2 | NA | TRBV4-1 | CASSQVRHREDTGELFF | TGCGCCAGCAGCCAAGTTCGGCACAGGGAGGATACCGGGGAGCTGTTTTTT
NA | TRBJ2-3 | NA | TRBV5-1 | CASSQDYAQYF | TGCGCCAGCAGCCAGGATTATGCGCAGTATTTT
few | TRBJ2-3 | NA | TRBV5-1 | CASSLEVSDTQYF | TGCGCCAGCAGCTTGGAGGTCTCAGATACGCAGTATTTT
few | TRBJ2-7 | TRBD2 | TRBV18 | CASSRPSLAGGYEQYF | TGTGCCAGCTCTAGACCAAGCCTAGCGGGAGGTTACGAGCAGTACTTC
NA | TRBJ2-3 | TRBD2 | TRBV7-2 | CASSFRREGWDTQYF | TGTGCCAGCAGCTTCCGTCGGGAGGGTTGGGATACGCAGTATTTT
few | TRBJ1-1 | NA | TRBV6-1 | CASSEIFWLTEAFF | TGTGCCAGCAGTGAAATCTTCTGGTTAACTGAAGCTTTCTTT
NA | TRBJ2-5 | NA | TRBV7-9 | CASRVSREETQYF | TGTGCCAGCAGAGTGTCCCGGGAAGAGACCCAGTACTTC
NA | TRBJ1-4 | NA | TRBV6-1 | CASSDRVYANEKLFF | TGTGCCAGCAGTGACAGGGTTTATGCTAATGAAAAACTGTTTTTT
NA | TRBJ2-3 | NA | TRBV29-1 | CSVVGAGVTDTQYF | TGCAGCGTTGTTGGGGCAGGGGTGACAGATACGCAGTATTTT
once | TRBJ2-2 | NA | TRBV3-1 | CASSQAGTGELFF | TGTGCCAGCAGCCAAGCCGGCACCGGGGAGCTGTTTTTT
NA | TRBJ2-5 | TRBD2 | TRBV4-1 | CASSQRTSGNQETQYF | TGCGCCAGCAGCCAACGGACTAGCGGTAATCAAGAGACCCAGTACTTC
few | TRBJ2-1 | TRBD2 | TRBV5-6 | CASSQVLAGGLNEQFF | TGTGCCAGCAGCCAAGTACTAGCGGGGGGTTTAAATGAGCAGTTCTTC
few | TRBJ1-3 | TRBD1 | TRBV4-1 | CASSQWGQAQRAGNTIYF | TGCGCCAGCAGCCAGTGGGGACAGGCCCAACGGGCTGGAAACACCATATATTTT
many | TRBJ1-2 | TRBD1 | TRBV29-1 | CSDRQGDGYTF | TGCAGCGACAGACAGGGAGATGGCTACACCTTC
few | TRBJ1-1 | NA | TRBV24-1 | CATRPWGDTEAFF | TGTGCCACCAGGCCATGGGGGGACACTGAAGCTTTCTTT
few | TRBJ1-1 | NA | TRBV3-1 | CASTQNGVNTEAFF | TGTGCCAGCACCCAGAACGGGGTGAACACTGAAGCTTTCTTT
few | TRBJ1-6 | TRBD1 | TRBV7-2 | CASSLGQGARVYSPLHF | TGTGCCAGCAGCTTAGGTCAGGGGGCGCGTGTTTATTCACCCCTCCACTTT
few | TRBJ2-1 | TRBD2 | TRBV5-1 | CASSSPGLQNEQFF | TGCGCCAGCAGCTCGCCGGGACTACAAAATGAGCAGTTCTTC
NA | TRBJ2-4 | NA | TRBV11-3 | CASSLDGTHIQYF | TGTGCCAGCAGCTTAGATGGGACACACATTCAGTACTTC
NA | TRBJ2-3 | TRBD2 | TRBV12-3/TRBV12-4 | CASRRSGGPNRADTQYF | TGTGCCAGCCGGAGAAGCGGGGGGCCAAATCGGGCAGATACGCAGTATTTT
NA | TRBJ2-2 | NA | TRBV12-3/TRBV12-4 | CASSLGPRDETGELFF | TGTGCCAGCAGTTTGGGGCCCAGGGACGAAACCGGGGAGCTGTTTTTT
NA | TRBJ2-3 | TRBD1 | TRBV5-1 | CASSRDRGSTDTQYF | TGCGCCAGCAGCCGCGACAGGGGATCCACAGATACGCAGTATTTT
NA | TRBJ2-1 | NA | TRBV20-1 | CSARDPRGSSYNEQFF | TGCAGTGCTAGAGACCCCCGAGGGAGCTCCTACAATGAGCAGTTCTTC
few | TRBJ2-5 | TRBD1 | TRBV7-7 | CASSRQGLETQYF | TGTGCCAGCAGCAGACAGGGGTTGGAGACCCAGTACTTC
NA | TRBJ1-1 | NA | TRBV12-5 | CASGLFGIEAFF | TGTGCTAGTGGTTTGTTTGGGATAGAAGCTTTCTTT
NA | TRBJ2-5 | TRBD2 | TRBV9 | CASSVTSGTVGETQYF | TGTGCCAGCAGCGTTACTAGCGGGACGGTCGGCGAGACCCAGTACTTC
few | TRBJ1-5 | NA | TRBV20-1 | CSARSDSNQPQHF | TGCAGTGCTAGATCAGATAGCAATCAGCCCCAGCATTTT